The T cell receptor beta chain described here comes from a study of response to subunit inactivated influenza vaccine (dated by TCRdb to about 2018). Study-level background: The study used deep quantitative T cell receptor repertoire profiling to track responses to a trivalent subunit inactivated influenza vaccine. General study outcomes and caveats: The authors suggested that each seasonal influenza vaccination may recruit only a limited number of new T cells.

Compared with germline, V lacks 6 bases and J lacks 4 bases; bases without a gene match: 8. The CDR3 contains 13 residues, cysteine and phenylalanine counted. Kept here is only the CDR3 DNA, which spans 39 bases and is read in frame from base 1. CDR1 SQVTM and CDR2 ANQGSEA were looked up in the germline V gene. The library was generated by RT-PCR. The sequencer listed for this sample is Illumina HiSeq 2500. TCRdb passed the public sequencing reads through fastp at Q25 and MiXCR, retaining productive beta sequences. Entries are consolidated by CDR3 protein sequence, retaining the most common genes and DNA. Present in this sample are hundreds of thousands of distinct CDR3 sequences, around 11% of which were seen just once. The ten largest clones represent approximately 11% of the sample. This clonotype was counted only a few times. Its antigen specificity is not known. Base qualities are not at hand, and no much larger clone is one base apart.

These data were also filed under a second study, of T cells expressing NK-cell markers. Per the second study: The TCR beta cDNA libraries were made using 5'RACE template switching, a step that added both a universal primer site and unique molecular identifiers. In sorted CD3+CD56+NKG2C+, CD3+CD56+NKG2C- and CD3+CD56-NKG2C+ T-cell subsets from eight donors, TCR beta-chain repertoires were profiled. Seven of the eight sequenced donors were HCMV-seropositive and one was HCMV-seronegative. To restrict sorting to alphabetaTCR-expressing T cells, an anti-gammadeltaTCR antibody was added in several experiments. In roughly 6 donors, the dominant CD3+CD56+NKG2C+ clonotypes were among the top 10 CD8+ clonotypes and accounted for roughly 1.0-8% of CD8+ T cells. Those dominant clonotypes were again the most abundant among CD3+CD56-NKG2C+ cells in several donors, at roughly 28.3-60.1%. Whether the expanded NKG2C-expressing T cell clones were specific for HCMV antigens was left unclear. The study sequenced eight donors, all healthy volunteers chosen at random: three men and five women. HCMV-specific IgG was detected in serum with a commercial ELISA kit to determine HCMV serostatus. Peripheral blood mononuclear cells were isolated from blood by Ficoll density gradient centrifugation. For several donors, bulk peripheral blood T-cell repertoires were additionally sequenced from unsorted PBMC. cDNA synthesis was primed from the TCR beta constant segment, followed by two successive PCR amplification steps. Libraries were sequenced as 2 x 150 bp reads on Illumina HiSeq 2000/2500, MiSeq or NextSeq. MIGEC was used to demultiplex reads and group the reads by UMI, and MiTCR was used to assemble and quantify clonotypes. To remove erroneous sequences, TCR cDNA sequences were retained only when supported by two or more reads. Downstream repertoire analysis used the tcR package, and clonotypes were matched across fractions by CDR3 nucleotide sequence plus V segment. VDJmatch was used to annotate antigen specificity against VDJdb, with one amino acid substitution in CDR3 allowed.

The chain couples TRBV29-1 to TRBJ1-2; TRBD1 matches 7 bases in the middle. The origin of this receptor is a man in his fifties who received an inactivated influenza vaccine. Donor details come from another sample of the same person, matched by shared clones. The sequencing here drew on PBMCs from blood, taken on the day of vaccination. The CDR3 sequence is CSVGEQGIYGYTF. The DNA sequence reads TGCAGCGTAGGCGAACAGGGGATCTATGGCTACACCTTC. Reference TRBV29-1 and TRBJ1-2 genes cover what lies past the CDR3, so the full variable domain is SAVISQKPSRDICQRGTSLTIQCQVDSQVTMMFWYRQQPGQSLTLIATANQGSEATYESGFVIDKFPISRPNLTFSTLTVSNMSPEDSSIYLCSVGEQGIYGYTFGSGTRLTVV.